This TCR beta chain was retrieved from a study of cytomegalovirus exposure and HLA in healthy donors. Whole-study context: About 80 million unique TCRs, all from HLA-typed donors, were included in an early release of the data.

PCR amplification relied on 60 Vbeta primers (plus 13 Jbeta primers). The repertoire was sequenced with immunoSEQ multiplex PCR; TCRdb's copy has only in-frame clones and lacks some. The sample has 150,000 to 200,000 clones; approximately 79% are singletons. The sequenced sample consisted of PBMCs. This clonotype originated in a girl between 10 and 17 years old in good health and CMV-seropositive.

The CDR3 region is CASSENLGGRTEAFF. CDR3 bases: TGTGCCAGCAGTGAAAATTTAGGGGGCCGGACTGAAGCTTTCTTT. This rearrangement joins TRBV6-1 to TRBJ1-1, with 7 bases that match TRBD1. Trimming removed 2 bases from V and 5 bases from J; junction bases left unmatched: 8. CDR3 length: 15 residues. Germline-derived CDR1 and CDR2 are MNHNS and SASEGT.